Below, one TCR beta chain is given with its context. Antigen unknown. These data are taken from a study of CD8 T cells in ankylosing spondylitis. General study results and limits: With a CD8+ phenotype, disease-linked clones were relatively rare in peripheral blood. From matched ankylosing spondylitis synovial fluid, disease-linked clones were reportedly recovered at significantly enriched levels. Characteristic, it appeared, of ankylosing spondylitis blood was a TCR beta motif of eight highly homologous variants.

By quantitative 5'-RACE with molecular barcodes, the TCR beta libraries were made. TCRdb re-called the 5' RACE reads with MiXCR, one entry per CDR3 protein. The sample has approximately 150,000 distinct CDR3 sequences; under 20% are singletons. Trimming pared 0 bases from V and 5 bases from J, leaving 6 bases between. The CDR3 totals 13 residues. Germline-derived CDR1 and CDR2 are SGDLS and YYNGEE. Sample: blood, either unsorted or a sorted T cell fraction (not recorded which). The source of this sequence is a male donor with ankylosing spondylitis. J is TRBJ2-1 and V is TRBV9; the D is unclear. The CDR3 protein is CASSVVVDNEQFF. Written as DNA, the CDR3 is TGTGCCAGCAGCGTAGTAGTAGACAATGAGCAGTTCTTC.